The present T cell receptor beta chain was sequenced within a study of blood T cell repertoires in COVID-19. Looking at the study overall: Acute and convalescent COVID-19 specimens originated in the United States, Italy and Spain. Nucleic acid was either cDNA or gDNA, and it came from T cells, B-cell-depleted T cells, or PBMCs.

Source study methods: For nucleated cells, counts were estimated from reference gene primer amplification. The repertoire was sequenced with immunoSEQ multiplex PCR; TCRdb's copy has only in-frame clones and lacks some. The V and J calls and clone size come from that table; D and trimming were worked out from the DNA. The table lists 70,000 to 90,000 clones, about 79% of them singletons. V dropped 6 bases and J dropped 5 bases, with 13 bases sitting between them. The CDR3 runs to 13 residues. Germline V gene lookup returns CDR1 SGHTA and CDR2 FQGNSA. This clone was seen only once. This chain links TRBV7-2 with TRBJ2-5; D is unclear. Sequencing was done on a sample of peripheral blood. This TCR derives from a human donor in a cohort sampled during active COVID-19. The CDR3 DNA reads TGTGCCAGCAGTTATACCCCGGTGGAGACCCAGTACTTC. Translated: CASSYTPVETQYF.